The 3 T cell receptor beta chains below were found in one sample sequenced in a study of shared clonotypes between healthy human individuals. Profiled with immunoSEQ multiplex PCR; TCRdb holds only in-frame clones, not every one. The sample holds a few million clones, around 90% seen once. The specimen sequenced was naive CD4+ T cells sorted from blood. This sample's subset: CD45RA+ positively selected. All receptors come from a man aged 18 to 29 in good health.

The chain joins TRBV30 to TRBJ2-7; TRBD1 matches 7 bases. V shed 3 bases, J shed 7 bases, and the junction held 6 bases outside the gene matches. The CDR3 is made up of 12 amino acids. Germline CDR1 reads GTSNPN; CDR2 reads SVGIG (reference sequence). CDR3 protein: CAWRGTAPEQYF. The CDR3 bases are TGTGCCTGGAGGGGGACAGCACCAGAGCAGTACTTC.

With respect to this clone: Other nucleotide sequences from this sample produce the same CDR3. The genes are TRBV5-1 and TRBJ2-7; 7 nucleotides line up with TRBD2. The trim removed 2 bases at V and 0 bases at J, leaving 2 bases unmatched. The CDR3 contains 14 residues. Germline V gene data show CDR1 as SGHRS and CDR2 as YFSETQ. The CDR3 sequence is CASSFGGSSYEQYF. The CDR3 DNA reads TGCGCCAGCAGCTTCGGGGGGTCCTCCTACGAGCAGTACTTC.

This rearrangement joins TRBV6-1 to TRBJ1-1; unclear D gene. With 3 bases removed from V and 5 bases from J, the gap between germline ends came to 13 bases. The CDR3 spans 14 residues. In germline, CDR1 is MNHNS, CDR2 SASEGT. In DNA, the CDR3 is TGTGCCAGCAGTGATAGTGGGGAAAGGACTGAAGCTTTCTTT. Translation gives CASSDSGERTEAFF.